This TCR beta chain was observed in a study of cytomegalovirus exposure and HLA in healthy donors. The study, taken as a whole, reports: The only immune exposure information that was available was CMV serostatus.

A word on this clone: Its specificity is unknown.

Germline V gene lookup returns CDR1 SGHVS and CDR2 FNYEAQ. Trimming took 3 bases from V and 4 from J; bases not matched to a gene: 1. The CDR3 is 15 residues long. Amplification used 60 Vbeta primers and 13 Jbeta primers. TCRdb's table, derived via immunoSEQ multiplex PCR, lists solely in-frame clones and lacks some. This sample's clone table lists 150,000 to 200,000 clones. The chain has TRBV7-6 and TRBJ2-3; 13 nucleotides align to TRBD2. The sequenced sample was PBMCs. The source is a woman aged 60 to 75 in good health and CMV-seronegative. This chain's CDR3 is CASSLGLAGPDTQYF. The CDR3 nucleotides read TGTGCCAGCAGCTTGGGACTAGCGGGGCCAGATACGCAGTATTTT.